Listed below are T cell receptor beta chains from one sample, sequenced in a study of cytomegalovirus exposure and HLA in healthy donors. TCRdb's copy holds only in-frame clones and misses some; the assay was immunoSEQ multiplex PCR. The table records fewer than 200,000 clones, over 60% of them present only once. The sequenced sample was PBMCs. The source is a female donor in good health and CMV-seronegative. Both conserved end residues are part of each CDR3. D genes are given only for firm matches. Clone size is shown for a subset of rows, as once, few, many or a class of expanded clone.

abundance,d_gene,j_gene,v_gene,CDR3nt,CDR3aa
NA,NA,TRBJ1-2,TRBV18,TGTGCCAGCTCGTCACAGGAGAACTATGGCTACACCTTC,CASSSQENYGYTF
NA,NA,TRBJ1-1,TRBV7-9,TGTGCCAGCAGCTTAGCCCCAGCGGGTGACACTGAAGCTTTCTTT,CASSLAPAGDTEAFF
few,NA,TRBJ2-6,TRBV19,TGTGCCAGTAGTTCCGGGACACCGAGCTCTGGGGCCAACGTCCTGACTTTC,CASSSGTPSSGANVLTF
NA,NA,TRBJ1-2,TRBV7-2,TGTGCCAGCAGCTTAGGCGACGGCGGGGCTTATGGCTACACCTTC,CASSLGDGGAYGYTF
once,NA,TRBJ2-7,TRBV7-6,TGTGCCAGCAGCTTAGCCGGTACGGAGGAGCAGTACTTC,CASSLAGTEEQYF
NA,TRBD2,TRBJ2-5,TRBV4-3,TGCGCCAGCAGCCAAGGGACTAGCGGGAAAGAGACCCAGTACTTC,CASSQGTSGKETQYF
NA,NA,TRBJ2-7,TRBV7-2,TGTGCCAGCAGCTTAGGAGGGAACGGCGAGCAGTACTTC,CASSLGGNGEQYF
NA,NA,TRBJ2-1,TRBV7-3,TGTGCCAGCAGCTTCTCGCGGGGGCCGGGCAATGAGCAGTTCTTC,CASSFSRGPGNEQFF
few,NA,TRBJ2-7,TRBV4-3,TGCGCCAGCAGCCAAGTTGGGCGCGAGCAGTACTTC,CASSQVGREQYF
NA,NA,TRBJ2-1,TRBV28,TGTGCCAGCAGTCCCCCCAAACAACCTCTGGGGGGTAGGAATGAGCAGTTCTTC,CASSPPKQPLGGRNEQFF
NA,TRBD2,TRBJ2-2,TRBV7-3,TGTGCCAGCAGCTTATCTAGCGGGGTTGCCGGGGAGCTGTTTTTT,CASSLSSGVAGELFF
NA,NA,TRBJ1-6,TRBV19,TGTGCCAGTAACCCCCTAGGCGGTTCACCCCTCCACTTT,CASNPLGGSPLHF
NA,NA,TRBJ2-7,TRBV10-1,TGCGCCAGCAGACCACGACAGACTAGTAACGAGCAGTACTTC,CASRPRQTSNEQYF
NA,TRBD1,TRBJ2-7,TRBV7-9,TGTTCCAGCAGCCAACAGGGGGCAGGGCAGTACTTC,CSSSQQGAGQYF
NA,TRBD1,TRBJ2-7,TRBV7-8,TGTGCCAGCAGCCGCCGGGACAGGGGCTACGAGCAGTACTTC,CASSRRDRGYEQYF
NA,TRBD1,TRBJ1-2,TRBV4-1,TGCGCCAGCAGCCAAACGACAGGGATAGATGGCTACACCTTC,CASSQTTGIDGYTF
NA,NA,TRBJ2-7,TRBV11-2,TGTGCCAGCAGCTTAGACCGCGTCCGTGGCGAGCAGTACTTC,CASSLDRVRGEQYF
NA,NA,TRBJ1-2,TRBV7-5,TGTGTCAGAAGCGGAGGGGACCTACTGGGCTATGGCTACACCTTC,CVRSGGDLLGYGYTF
NA,NA,TRBJ2-7,TRBV7-9,TGTGCCAGCAGCTCGGCGGCAGGGGAGCAGTACTTC,CASSSAAGEQYF
NA,TRBD1,TRBJ2-5,TRBV7-3,TGTGCCAGCAGCACGCAAACAGGGGGCGCGGAGACCCAGTACTTC,CASSTQTGGAETQYF
NA,NA,TRBJ1-1,TRBV4-2,TGTGCCAGCAGCCAAGTCCCGGACAGGAACACTGAAGCTTTCTTT,CASSQVPDRNTEAFF
NA,NA,TRBJ1-3,TRBV15,TGTGCCACCAGAGACATGAGCTCTGGAAACACCATATATTTT,CATRDMSSGNTIYF